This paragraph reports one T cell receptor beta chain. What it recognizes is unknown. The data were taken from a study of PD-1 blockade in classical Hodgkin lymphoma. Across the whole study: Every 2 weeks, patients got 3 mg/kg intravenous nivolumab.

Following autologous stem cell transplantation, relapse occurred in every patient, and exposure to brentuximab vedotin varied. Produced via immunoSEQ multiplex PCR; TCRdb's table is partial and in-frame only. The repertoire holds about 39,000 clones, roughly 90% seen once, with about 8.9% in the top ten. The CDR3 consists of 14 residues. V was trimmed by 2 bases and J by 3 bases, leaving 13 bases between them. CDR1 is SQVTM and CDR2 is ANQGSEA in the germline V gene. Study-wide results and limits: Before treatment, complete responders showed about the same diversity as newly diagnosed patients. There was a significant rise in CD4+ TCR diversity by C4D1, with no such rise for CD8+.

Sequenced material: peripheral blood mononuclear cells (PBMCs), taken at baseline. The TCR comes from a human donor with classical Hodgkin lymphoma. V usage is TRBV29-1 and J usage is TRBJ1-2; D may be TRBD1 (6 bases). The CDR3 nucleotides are TGCAGCGTTGAACTAACAGGGAAGGACTATGGCTACACCTTC. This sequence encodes CSVELTGKDYGYTF.